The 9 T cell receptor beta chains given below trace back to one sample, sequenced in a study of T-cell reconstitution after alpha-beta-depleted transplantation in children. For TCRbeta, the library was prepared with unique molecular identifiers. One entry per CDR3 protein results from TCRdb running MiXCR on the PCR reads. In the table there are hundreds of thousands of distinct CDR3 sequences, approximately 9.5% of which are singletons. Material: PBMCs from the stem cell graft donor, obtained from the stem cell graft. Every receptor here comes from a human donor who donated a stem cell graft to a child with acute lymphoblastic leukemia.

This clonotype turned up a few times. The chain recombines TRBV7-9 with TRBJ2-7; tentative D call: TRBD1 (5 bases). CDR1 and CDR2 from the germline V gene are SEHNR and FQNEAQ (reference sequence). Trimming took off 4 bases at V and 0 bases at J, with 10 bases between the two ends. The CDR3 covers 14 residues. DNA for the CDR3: TGTGCCAGCAGCTCGACAGTTCTCTCCTACGAGCAGTACTTC. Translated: CASSSTVLSYEQYF.

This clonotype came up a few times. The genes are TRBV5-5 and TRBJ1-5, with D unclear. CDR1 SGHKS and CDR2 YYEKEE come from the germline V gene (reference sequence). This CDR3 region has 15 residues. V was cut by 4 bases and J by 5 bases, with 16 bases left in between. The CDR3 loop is CASSPRWGEDQPQHF. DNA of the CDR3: TGTGCCAGCAGCCCCCGGTGGGGTGAGGATCAGCCCCAGCATTTT.

The CDR3 DNA sequence: TGTGCCAGCAGTTACTCGCCTAGCGGGGGCAACAATGAGCAGTTCTTC. Amino acid sequence: CASSYSPSGGNNEQFF. The chain joins TRBV6-5 to TRBJ2-1; TRBD2 matches at 10 bases. Germline V gene sequence: CDR1 MNHEY, CDR2 SVGAGI. V lost 0 bases and J lost 5; bases outside the gene matches: 4. This CDR3 has 16 amino acids.

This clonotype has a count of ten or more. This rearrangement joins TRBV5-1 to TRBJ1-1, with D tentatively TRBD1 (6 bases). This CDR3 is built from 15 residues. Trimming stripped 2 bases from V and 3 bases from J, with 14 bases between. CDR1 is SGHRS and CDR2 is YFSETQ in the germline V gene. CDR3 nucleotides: TGCGCCAGCAGCTTCATATCAGGGGAGGACACTGAAGCTTTCTTT. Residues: CASSFISGEDTEAFF. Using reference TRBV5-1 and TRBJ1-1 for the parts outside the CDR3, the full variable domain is KAGVTQTPRYLIKTRGQQVTLSCSPISGHRSVSWYQQTPGQGLQFLFEYFSETQRNKGNFPGRFSGRQFSNSRSEMNVSTLELGDSALYLCASSFISGEDTEAFFGQGTRLTVV.

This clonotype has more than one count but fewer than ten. CDR3 amino acids: CASSLVERGLWETQYF. In nucleotides, the CDR3 is TGTGCCAGCAGCTTAGTTGAACGAGGGTTGTGGGAGACCCAGTACTTC. This rearrangement joins TRBV7-2 to TRBJ2-5; D perhaps matches TRBD2 (5 bases). The V end was cut by 1 base, the J end by 5 bases, with 17 bases between. Germline CDR1 is SGHTA and CDR2 is FQGNSA. The CDR3 length is 16 residues.

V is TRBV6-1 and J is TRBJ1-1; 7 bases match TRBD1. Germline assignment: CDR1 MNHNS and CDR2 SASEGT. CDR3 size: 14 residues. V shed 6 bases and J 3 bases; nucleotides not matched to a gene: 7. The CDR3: CASSLGQEYTEAFF. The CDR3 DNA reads TGTGCCAGCAGCCTCGGACAGGAGTACACTGAAGCTTTCTTT.

The CDR3 reads CASRRLGEQYF. Here the CDR3 DNA reads TGTGCCAGCAGACGCCTAGGGGAGCAGTACTTC. The chain couples TRBV11-2 to TRBJ2-7; D is unclear. Germline V gives CDR1 SGHAT, CDR2 FQNNGV. This CDR3 has 11 residues. V was trimmed by 6 bases and J by 7 bases, leaving 10 bases between them.

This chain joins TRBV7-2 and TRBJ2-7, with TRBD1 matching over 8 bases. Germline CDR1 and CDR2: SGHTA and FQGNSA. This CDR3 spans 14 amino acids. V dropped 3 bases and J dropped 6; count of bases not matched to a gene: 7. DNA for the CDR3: TGTGCCAGCAGCTTGCAGGGGGCGGAAGGCGAGCAGTACTTC. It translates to CASSLQGAEGEQYF.

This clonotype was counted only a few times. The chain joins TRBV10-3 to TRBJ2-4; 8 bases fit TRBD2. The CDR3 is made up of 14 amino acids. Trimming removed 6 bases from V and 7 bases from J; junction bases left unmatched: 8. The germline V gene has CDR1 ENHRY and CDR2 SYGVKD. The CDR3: CAIRREGGSNIQYF. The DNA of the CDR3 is TGTGCCATCAGACGGGAGGGAGGAAGCAACATTCAGTACTTC.